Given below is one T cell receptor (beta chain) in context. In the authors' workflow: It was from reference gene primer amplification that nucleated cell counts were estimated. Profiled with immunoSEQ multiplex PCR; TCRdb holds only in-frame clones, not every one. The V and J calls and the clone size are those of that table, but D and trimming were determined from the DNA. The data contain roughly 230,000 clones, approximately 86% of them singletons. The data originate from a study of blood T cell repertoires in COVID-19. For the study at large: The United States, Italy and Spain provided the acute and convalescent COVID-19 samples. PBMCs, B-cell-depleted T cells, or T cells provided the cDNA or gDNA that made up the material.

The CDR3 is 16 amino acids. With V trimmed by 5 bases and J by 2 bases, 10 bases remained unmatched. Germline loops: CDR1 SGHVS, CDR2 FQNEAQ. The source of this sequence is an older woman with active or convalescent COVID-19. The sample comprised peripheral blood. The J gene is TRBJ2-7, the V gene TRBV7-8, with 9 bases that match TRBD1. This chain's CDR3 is CASSPSAGQGPYEQYV. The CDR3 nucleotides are TGTGCCAGCAGCCCCTCCGCGGGACAGGGTCCCTACGAGCAGTACGTC.